This T cell receptor (beta chain) was profiled in a study of shared clonotypes between healthy human individuals. Study findings and constraints: Generally, naive subsets came out with larger estimated richness than memory subsets. It was the non-shared clonotypes that had lower generation probabilities than clonotypes shared by all four donors. Measured sharing among donors was expected to vary with sequencing depth.

The naive CD8 subset, CD45RO-negative cells positively selected for CCR7, excluded terminally differentiated effector memory CD45RA+ cells. Nashville, Tennessee was home to all donors, who were Caucasian adults. Libraries were prepared by immunoSEQ multiplex PCR; TCRdb keeps only in-frame clonotypes and omits some of them. In the table there are roughly 2,000,000 clones, approximately 92% of which are singletons. Comments on this clone: Its antigen remains unidentified.

The CDR3 has 17 amino acids. Germline V lookup: CDR1 LGHNA, CDR2 YSLEER. V dropped 0 bases and J dropped 3; count of bases not matched to a gene: 10. Sample: naive CD8+ T cells from PBMCs. The TCR was taken from a man younger than 35 in good health. Some clones in this sample may be carry-over from other donors' samples. This chain links TRBV4-3 with TRBJ2-7; 8 bases align to TRBD2. This chain's CDR3 is CASSQDRGGRTFYEQYF. CDR3 coding DNA: TGCGCCAGCAGCCAAGATAGGGGCGGGAGGACCTTCTACGAGCAGTACTTC.